A selection of T cell receptor beta chains follows, all from one sample in a study of T cell responses to AZD1222 COVID-19 vaccine. Measured with immunoSEQ multiplex PCR; TCRdb has only the in-frame clones, and not every one. This table has some 90,000 clones, about 86% appearing once. The sample was peripheral blood, taken on day 0 of AZD1222 vaccination. The receptor source for this set is an adult in good health. CDR3s include the opening cysteine and the closing phenylalanine or tryptophan. The D gene is left open where the match is weak. Clone sizes are given selectively: once, few, many, or a class where the clone is expanded.

cdr3_nt cdr3_aa j_call d_call clone_size v_call
TGTGCCAGCAGTGAGGAGAGCTCTGGAAACACCATATATTTT CASSEESSGNTIYF TRBJ1-3 NA once TRBV6-1
TGTGCCACCAGCAGTGGGACTGAGGCAGATACGCAGTATTTT CATSSGTEADTQYF TRBJ2-3 NA NA TRBV15
TGTGCCAGTAGTTCCCGGACAGGGGCGCGCACTGAAGCTTTCTTT CASSSRTGARTEAFF TRBJ1-1 TRBD1 NA TRBV19
TGTGCCACCAGTGGTTATACCGGGACTAGCGGGAGTCCCTACAATGAGCAGTTCTTC CATSGYTGTSGSPYNEQFF TRBJ2-1 TRBD2 NA TRBV24-1
TGTGCCAGCAGCCAGGGACAGACCCCCGGGGAGCTGTTTTTT CASSQGQTPGELFF TRBJ2-2 TRBD1 NA TRBV5-4
TGTGCCAGCAGCCCGAGACAGGGAGGGTTGGCCGAGCAGTACTTC CASSPRQGGLAEQYF TRBJ2-7 NA NA TRBV7-9
TGTGCCAGCTCCCAGAACCAGGGGGCGAGGGGGGCCAACGTCCTGACTTTC CASSQNQGARGANVLTF TRBJ2-6 TRBD1 NA TRBV18
TGTGCCAGCAGTCGTTTCAGGGATACGCAGTATTTT CASSRFRDTQYF TRBJ2-3 NA once TRBV28
TGTGCCAGTCGACCGGGACACCTTAGCAATCAGCCCCAGCATTTT CASRPGHLSNQPQHF TRBJ1-5 NA NA TRBV2
TGCAGCGTTGCAACAGGTGGTAATTCACCCCTCCACTTT CSVATGGNSPLHF TRBJ1-6 NA NA TRBV29-1
TGTGCCAGCAGCTTGGCTAGCATCCATGAGCAGTTCTTC CASSLASIHEQFF TRBJ2-1 NA once TRBV5-6
TGTGCCAGCAGCGTCGCGCAGGGCGTAAAACTGTTTTTT CASSVAQGVKLFF TRBJ1-4 NA NA TRBV7-9
TGCGCCAGCAGCCCCCGGGACAGGGGGCGATTTAGCACAGATACGCAGTATTTT CASSPRDRGRFSTDTQYF TRBJ2-3 TRBD1 once TRBV5-1
TGTGCTACGACATGGGGACCGAGGACAGATACGCAGTATTTT CATTWGPRTDTQYF TRBJ2-3 NA NA TRBV19
TGTGCCAGCAGCTTAGCGGGGTTAATGGGATACGAGCAGTACTTC CASSLAGLMGYEQYF TRBJ2-7 NA NA TRBV11-2
TGTGCCAGCAGCCCTAGGGGTGGACAGCCCCAGCATTTT CASSPRGGQPQHF TRBJ1-5 NA NA TRBV7-2
TGTGCCAGCTCAAGCCCGGGACAGGGCTCCTACGAGCAGTACTTC CASSSPGQGSYEQYF TRBJ2-7 TRBD1 NA TRBV18
TGTGCCAGCAGCTTAGATAGCTCTGACTCTGGAGGGACCCAGTACTTC CASSLDSSDSGGTQYF TRBJ2-5 NA NA TRBV7-2
TGTGCCAGCAGCTTGACAGGGATAAACACTGAAGCTTTCTTT CASSLTGINTEAFF TRBJ1-1 TRBD1 NA TRBV7-2
TGTGCCAGCAGCTTAACCATCGGGACTAGCGGGAGATCCAATGAGCAGTTCTTC CASSLTIGTSGRSNEQFF TRBJ2-1 TRBD2 NA TRBV7-3
TGTGCCAGCAGCCGTGACAGGGCGGGCTATGGCTACACCTTC CASSRDRAGYGYTF TRBJ1-2 TRBD1 NA TRBV28
TGCAGTGCTAGTCCGGACAGGGGGGACAATGAGCAGTTCTTC CSASPDRGDNEQFF TRBJ2-1 TRBD1 NA TRBV20-1
TGTGCCAGCAGCTTAATAGGGGGCCCCGGGGAGCTGTTTTTT CASSLIGGPGELFF TRBJ2-2 TRBD1 NA TRBV7-3
TGTGCCAGCAGCTTAGAGGGGGGTGACACTGAAGCTTTCTTT CASSLEGGDTEAFF TRBJ1-1 NA NA TRBV7-9
TGTGCCAGCAGTGCCGACAGCACAGATACGCAGTATTTT CASSADSTDTQYF TRBJ2-3 NA NA TRBV6-4
TGTGCCAGCAGCAAAGCTGACGGCACTAATGAAAAACTGTTTTTT CASSKADGTNEKLFF TRBJ1-4 NA NA TRBV21-1
TGTGCCAGCAGTTTAGGGGATACGCAGTATTTT CASSLGDTQYF TRBJ2-3 NA NA TRBV12-3/TRBV12-4
TGTGCCAGCAGCACCGGGCCCTCCCGGTGGCCCCAGCATTTT CASSTGPSRWPQHF TRBJ1-5 NA NA TRBV5-6
TGTGCCAGCAGCTTAGATATGGGTAGGCAGTTCTTC CASSLDMGRQFF TRBJ2-1 NA NA TRBV7-2
TGTGCCAGCACTTCAAAGGGGGGGGTCAGCTCCTACGAGCAGTACTTC CASTSKGGVSSYEQYF TRBJ2-7 NA NA TRBV7-2
TGTGCCAGCAGTCCTGGTGGTAGCGGGAGGAAAGACCAGTTCTTC CASSPGGSGRKDQFF TRBJ2-1 TRBD2 NA TRBV28
TGTGCCAGCAGTATTGCCGCGGGGATGGGCAATCAGCCCCAGCATTTT CASSIAAGMGNQPQHF TRBJ1-5 NA NA TRBV27
TGTGCCGGGGGACAGGGAGATCAGCCCCAGCATTTT CAGGQGDQPQHF TRBJ1-5 TRBD1 NA TRBV19
TGTGCCAGCAGAGGACAGGGGAGCATTCAGTACTTC CASRGQGSIQYF TRBJ2-4 TRBD1 NA TRBV7-3
TGCAGTGCTAGTGGGGAGGACTATGGCTACACCTTC CSASGEDYGYTF TRBJ1-2 NA NA TRBV20-1
TGTGCCAGCAGCTTTATAGGGGAAGCTTTCTTT CASSFIGEAFF TRBJ1-1 NA NA TRBV11-3
TGTGCCAGCAGCTTGGAGGGCACAGATACGCAGTATTTT CASSLEGTDTQYF TRBJ2-3 NA NA TRBV5-4
TGTGCCAGCAGCCAAGGGGCCTTGGGAAACACCATATATTTT CASSQGALGNTIYF TRBJ1-3 NA NA TRBV3-1/TRBV3-2
TGTGCCAGCAGCCCGCGCAGGGGGGCTGGGGACACCATATATTTT CASSPRRGAGDTIYF TRBJ1-3 TRBD1 NA TRBV5-4